This TCR beta chain was observed in a study of blood T cell repertoires in COVID-19. Libraries were prepared by immunoSEQ multiplex PCR; TCRdb keeps only in-frame clonotypes and omits some of them. The table has approximately 200,000 clones, 75% to 90% seen once. CDR1 and CDR2 (germline): WNHNN, SYGVQD (reference sequence). V was clipped by 7 bases and J by 6 bases; unmatched bases: 6. The CDR3 sequence is 15 residues long. The chain recombines TRBV10-1 with TRBJ2-1; 13 bases are a match to TRBD2. The sequence was collected from a young man who had recovered from COVID-19. Source material: PBMCs or T cells enriched from blood (not recorded which). Written as DNA, the CDR3 is TGCGCCAGCACACCGGGACTAGCGGGAAGCAATGAGCAGTTCTTC. Encoded protein: CASTPGLAGSNEQFF.